The 8 T cell receptor beta chains reported below all come from one sample, sequenced in a study of shared clonotypes between healthy human individuals. Profiled with immunoSEQ multiplex PCR; TCRdb holds only in-frame clones, not every one. The table lists about 960,000 clones, over 60% of them singletons. The sample comprised memory CD4+ T cells sorted from blood. This sample's subset: CD45RA-negative fraction. These receptors originate from a man younger than 35 in good health.

The chain carries TRBV30 and TRBJ1-1, with D possibly TRBD1 on 6 matching bases. The CDR3 is 15 residues long. Germline loops: CDR1 GTSNPN, CDR2 SVGIG (reference sequence). Here the CDR3 DNA reads TGTGCAATGGGGGGGTTCGGGACACTTCTCTCTGAAGCTTTCTTT. This translates into CAMGGFGTLLSEAFF.

This rearrangement joins TRBV28 to TRBJ2-2; D is unclear. CDR1 and CDR2 from the germline V gene are MDHEN and SYDVKM. The CDR3 has 13 amino acids. V was shortened by 10 bases and J by 5 bases, with 14 bases between the two germline ends. CDR3 in DNA: TGTGCCACCCTTGACGGTCCGACCGGGGAGCTGTTTTTT. Its translation: CATLDGPTGELFF.

This rearrangement joins TRBV29-1 to TRBJ2-4, with D maybe TRBD1 (5 bases). Trimming stripped 4 bases from V and 0 bases from J, with 13 bases between. The CDR3 runs 15 residues. The germline V gene has CDR1 SQVTM and CDR2 ANQGSEA. The CDR3 DNA reads as TGCAGCGTTGTACCGCCAGGGATAGCCAAAAACATTCAGTACTTC. Protein product: CSVVPPGIAKNIQYF.

The J gene is TRBJ1-2, the V gene TRBV6-5, with D possibly being TRBD1 (5 bases). V lost 5 bases, J lost 7 bases, and 11 bases lay in between. There are 12 residues in the CDR3. Germline CDR1 is MNHEY and CDR2 is SVGAGI. CDR3 DNA: TGTGCCAGCAGTACCCCTCAGGGTGGCTACACCTTC. This codes for CASSTPQGGYTF.

The gene calls are TRBV7-6 and TRBJ2-1, with TRBD2 matching over 7 bases. This CDR3 has 12 residues. V was pared by 1 base and J by 12 bases, with 3 bases of the junction left unmatched. CDR1 and CDR2 from the germline V gene are SGHVS and FNYEAQ. The CDR3 bases are TGTGCCAGCAGCTTAGTTGGGAGGGCGCAGTTCTTC. Translated, it gives CASSLVGRAQFF.

This clone showed up many times. The genes are TRBV5-6 and TRBJ1-6; D gene uncertain. CDR1 is SGHDT and CDR2 is YYEEEE in the germline V gene. This CDR3 has 15 amino acids. V lost 0 bases to trimming and J lost 6 bases, with 10 bases between them. The CDR3 spells CASSLESLFNSPLHF. In nucleotides, the CDR3 is TGTGCCAGCAGCTTGGAGTCTCTGTTTAATTCACCCCTCCACTTT. Using reference TRBV5-6 and TRBJ1-6 for the parts outside the CDR3, the full variable domain is DAGVTQSPTHLIKTRGQQVTLRCSPKSGHDTVSWYQQALGQGPQFIFQYYEEEERQRGNFPDRFSGHQFPNYSSELNVNALLLGDSALYLCASSLESLFNSPLHFGNGTRLTVT.

The V gene is TRBV25-1, the J gene TRBJ2-7, with D possibly being TRBD1 (6 bases). The CDR3 loop spans 16 amino acids. The germline V gene has CDR1 MGHDK and CDR2 SYGVNS. V lost 8 bases and J lost 2, with 22 bases in between. The CDR3 is CASSEGMRQGPYEQYF. The CDR3 DNA is TGTGCCAGCTCTGAGGGGATGAGGCAGGGGCCCTACGAGCAGTACTTC.

The CDR3 protein is CASRGGATNEKLFF. CDR3 coding DNA: TGTGCCAGCCGGGGGGGAGCAACTAATGAAAAACTGTTTTTT. This chain connects TRBV6-5 to TRBJ1-4; tentatively, D is TRBD1 (5 bases). Germline values: CDR1 MNHEY, CDR2 SVGAGI. The CDR3 runs to 14 residues. The germline V and J ends were trimmed by 8 bases and 0 bases, with 10 bases remaining between them.